The entry below gives a single T cell receptor beta chain sequence along with its context. As yet, its antigen is unknown. These data belong to a study of cytomegalovirus exposure and HLA in healthy donors. Study results and limitations: Specificity of three CMV-associated chains for CMV antigens was verified in vitro. The authors enumerated over 150 TCR beta chains as linked to cytomegalovirus. According to an earlier analysis, most TCR beta V segments yielded productive rearrangements about 90% or about 30% of the time.

With 60 Vbeta and 13 Jbeta primers, the PCR was carried out. The table came from immunoSEQ multiplex PCR; TCRdb's copy has only in-frame clones and leaves some out. There are some 130,000 clones in the sample; 80% occur only once, and under 4.5% lies in the top ten. The CDR3 covers 12 residues. Germline CDR1 and CDR2: SGHAT and FQDESV (reference sequence). V was pared by 5 bases and J by 15 bases, with 17 bases between. Sequenced sample: PBMCs. The chain couples TRBV11-1 to TRBJ2-1, with D tentatively TRBD1 (5 bases). This sequence originates from a woman between 35 and 50 years old in good health and CMV-seronegative. CDR3 sequence reads: CASSPDNHEAFF. The CDR3 nucleotides are TGTGCCAGCAGCCCGGACAACCACGAGGCGTTCTTC.